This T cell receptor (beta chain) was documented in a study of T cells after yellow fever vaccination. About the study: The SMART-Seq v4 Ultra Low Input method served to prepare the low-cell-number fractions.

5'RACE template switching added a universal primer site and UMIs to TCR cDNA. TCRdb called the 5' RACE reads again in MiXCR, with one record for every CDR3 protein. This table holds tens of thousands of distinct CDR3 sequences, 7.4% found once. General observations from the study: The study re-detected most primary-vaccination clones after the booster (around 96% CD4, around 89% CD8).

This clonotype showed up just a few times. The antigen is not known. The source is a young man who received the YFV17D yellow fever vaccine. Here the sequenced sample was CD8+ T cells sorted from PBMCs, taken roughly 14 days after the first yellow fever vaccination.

CDR3 DNA: TGCGCCAGCAGCTCCGAACCCGTTCAAGAGACCCAGTACTTC. The encoded protein is CASSSEPVQETQYF. The chain couples TRBV5-1 to TRBJ2-5; D is ambiguous. V lost 3 bases, J lost 2 bases, and 11 bases lay in between. Germline V gene data show CDR1 as SGHRS and CDR2 as YFSETQ. This CDR3 region has 14 residues.